This TCR beta chain was observed in a study of blood T cell repertoires in COVID-19. V was shortened by 4 bases and J by 1 base, with 14 bases between the two germline ends. Germline V CDR1 and CDR2: SGHNT, YYREEE (reference sequence). CDR3 length equals 15 residues. Per the original data handling: Estimation of nucleated cell counts was performed using reference gene primer amplification. This table comes from immunoSEQ multiplex PCR, and its TCRdb copy is limited to in-frame clones, with some not included. That table supplies the V and J calls and clone size; D and trimming were determined from the DNA. Among about 83,000 clones, 87% were seen once, and the ten largest hold 2.5% to 3.5%.

The chain has TRBV5-4 and TRBJ1-1; D ambiguous. Input material: peripheral blood. The receptor was isolated from a woman in her forties or fifties with active or convalescent COVID-19. CDR3 nucleotides: TGTGCCAGCAGCCCGGGAACAGTCGGGAACACTGAAGCTTTCTTT. Its protein product is CASSPGTVGNTEAFF. The complete variable domain, with remaining parts taken from reference TRBV5-4 and TRBJ1-1, reads ETGVTQSPTHLIKTRGQQVTLRCSSQSGHNTVSWYQQALGQGPQFIFQYYREEENGRGNFPPRFSGLQFPNYSSELNVNALELDDSALYLCASSPGTVGNTEAFFGQGTRLTVV.